A single sample gave rise to the 10 T cell receptor beta chains below, sequenced in a study of cytomegalovirus exposure and HLA in healthy donors. 13 Jbeta primers and 60 Vbeta primers were used for the PCR. Only in-frame clones appear in the TCRdb table, and some are missing; sequencing was by immunoSEQ multiplex PCR. Of about 110,000 clones listed, less than 80% are singletons. Sequenced: PBMCs. The receptors come from a woman in her 50s in good health and CMV-seropositive.

Only one count was recorded for this clone. The chain couples TRBV7-9 to TRBJ2-7, with 10 bases identical to TRBD1. With 3 bases clipped from V and 2 bases from J, the junction kept 1 base outside the gene matches. The CDR3 sequence is 14 residues long. Germline loops: CDR1 SEHNR, CDR2 FQNEAQ (reference sequence). CDR3 sequence (DNA): TGTGCCAGCAGCTTTGACAGGGGGCCCTACGAGCAGTACTTC. This codes for CASSFDRGPYEQYF.

The chain links TRBV9 to TRBJ1-2, with D hard to call. Germline CDR1 is SGDLS and CDR2 is YYNGEE. The ends were cut back, 4 bases at V and 0 bases at J, with 13 bases in the middle. The CDR3 sequence is 15 residues long. The CDR3, as DNA: TGTGCCAGCAGCCCGGGTAGGTGGTCTAACTATGGCTACACCTTC. Protein sequence: CASSPGRWSNYGYTF.

The rearrangement links TRBV9 to TRBJ2-2, with 8 nucleotides matching TRBD1. Germline trimming cut 3 bases from V and 2 bases from J; bases unmatched to any gene: 9. Germline V gives CDR1 SGDLS, CDR2 YYNGEE. The length of the CDR3 is 17 residues. CDR3 nucleotides: TGTGCCAGCAGCGCCCCGGATGGGACAGGAAACACCGGGGAGCTGTTTTTT. Translated, it gives CASSAPDGTGNTGELFF.

This clone was counted once. The V gene is TRBV19, the J gene TRBJ1-5, with a possible D match to TRBD1 (5 bases). The V end lost 8 bases, the J end lost 0 bases, and 14 bases lay between the germline ends. The CDR3 spans 15 residues. In germline, CDR1 is LNHDA, CDR2 SQIVND (reference sequence). The CDR3 is CASGAWGRSNQPQHF. The CDR3 DNA is TGTGCCAGTGGGGCGTGGGGCCGTAGCAATCAGCCCCAGCATTTT.

The V and J genes are TRBV5-4 and TRBJ2-7, with TRBD1 matching 8 bases. From germline, CDR1 is SGHNT and CDR2 YYREEE (reference sequence). The CDR3 sequence is 15 residues long. Losses at the gene ends were 4 bases for V and 4 bases for J; bases not matched to a gene: 10. The CDR3 DNA sequence: TGTGCCAGCAGCAGATCCGGGACAGGCTTTTACGAGCAGTACTTC. Translating gives CASSRSGTGFYEQYF.

The chain links TRBV6-4 to TRBJ2-1, with D possibly being TRBD2 (6 bases). CDR3 size: 12 residues. In germline, CDR1 is MRHNA, CDR2 SNTAGT. V lost 3 bases and J lost 7, with 7 bases in between. The CDR3 loop reads CASSDSGNEQFF. In DNA, the CDR3 is TGTGCCAGCAGTGATAGCGGTAATGAGCAGTTCTTC.

This clone was recorded only once. The V gene is TRBV27, the J gene TRBJ2-7; 9 bases align to TRBD1. Germline CDR1 reads MNHEY; CDR2 reads SMNVEV (reference sequence). Unmatched junction bases numbered 4, after V lost 2 bases and J lost 2 bases. The CDR3 spans 15 residues. The CDR3: CASSLTGTGPYEQYF. The CDR3, as DNA: TGTGCCAGCAGTTTAACAGGGACAGGGCCCTACGAGCAGTACTTC.

This chain uses TRBV6-5 with TRBJ1-6, with 7 nucleotides matching TRBD1. V dropped 4 bases and J dropped 3; count of bases not matched to a gene: 3. The CDR3 spans 15 residues. The germline V gene has CDR1 MNHEY and CDR2 SVGAGI. The CDR3 DNA is TGTGCCAGCAGTTGGGGACAGAACTATAATTCACCCCTCCACTTT. It specifies CASSWGQNYNSPLHF.

The CDR3 sequence is CASSEANSYGYTF. The CDR3 region has the DNA TGTGCCAGCAGTGAGGCTAACAGCTATGGCTACACCTTC. The rearrangement joins TRBV2 to TRBJ1-2, with D unresolved. V was trimmed by 3 bases and J by 4 bases, leaving 9 bases between them. The CDR3 covers 13 residues. In germline, CDR1 is SNHLY, CDR2 FYNNEI. Full variable domain (outside the CDR3, taken from reference TRBV2 and TRBJ1-2): EPEVTQTPSHQVTQMGQEVILRCVPISNHLYFYWYRQILGQKVEFLVSFYNNEISEKSEIFDDQFSVERPDGSNFTLKIRSTKLEDSAMYFCASSEANSYGYTFGSGTRLTVV.

The chain recombines TRBV6-5 with TRBJ1-6, with D hard to call. This CDR3 contains 13 residues. V shed 2 bases and J shed 8 bases, with 7 bases lying between them. From germline, CDR1 is MNHEY and CDR2 SVGAGI. CDR3 DNA: TGTGCCAGCAGTTACGGGAGACATTCACCCCTCCACTTT. Encoded protein: CASSYGRHSPLHF.